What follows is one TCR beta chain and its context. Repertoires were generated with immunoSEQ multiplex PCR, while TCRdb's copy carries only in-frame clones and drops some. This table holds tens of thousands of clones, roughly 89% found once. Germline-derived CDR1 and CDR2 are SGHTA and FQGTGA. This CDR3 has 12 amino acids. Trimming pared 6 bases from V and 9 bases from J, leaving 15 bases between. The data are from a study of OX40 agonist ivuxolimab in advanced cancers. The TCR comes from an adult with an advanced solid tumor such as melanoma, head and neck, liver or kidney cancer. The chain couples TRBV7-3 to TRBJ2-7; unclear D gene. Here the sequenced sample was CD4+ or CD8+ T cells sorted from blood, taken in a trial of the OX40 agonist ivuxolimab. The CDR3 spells CASSQYGSMQYF. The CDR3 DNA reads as TGTGCCAGCAGTCAGTACGGAAGCATGCAGTACTTC. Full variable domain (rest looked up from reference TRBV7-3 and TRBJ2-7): GAGVSQTPSNKVTEKGKYVELRCDPISGHTALYWYRQSLGQGPEFLIYFQGTGAADDSGLPNDRFFAVRPEGSVSTLKIQRTERGDSAVYLCASSQYGSMQYFGPGTRLTVT.